This entry features one T cell receptor (beta chain) sequence. The sample comes from a study of response to subunit inactivated influenza vaccine. A single record per CDR3 protein comes from TCRdb applying MiXCR to the RT-PCR reads. This table has about half a million distinct CDR3 sequences, roughly 8.2% appearing once. The V and J ends lost 4 bases and 7 bases respectively, with 8 bases between them. CDR1 and CDR2 from the germline V gene are SNHLY and FYNNEI. The CDR3 has 12 amino acids. V and J are TRBV2 and TRBJ2-1; D unresolved. Here the sequenced sample was PBMCs from blood, taken less than 30 months after vaccination. The receptor was isolated from a man between 50 and 70 years old who received an inactivated influenza vaccine. CDR3 coding DNA: TGTGCCAGCAGTGTAGTGACGAATGAGCAGTTCTTC. Protein product: CASSVVTNEQFF.